The 2 T cell receptor beta chains presented below share a single source sample, sequenced in a study of shared clonotypes between healthy human individuals. Sequenced by immunoSEQ multiplex PCR; TCRdb stores in-frame clones only, minus some. This sample has 2 million to 2.5 million clones, with approximately 95% found just once. The specimen was naive CD4+ T cells from PBMCs. This sample's subset: CD45RA+ positively selected. The receptor set was obtained from a man younger than 30 in good health. Some clones in this sample may be carry-over from other donors' samples.

The rearrangement joins TRBV27 to TRBJ2-3; 13 bases align to TRBD2. Germline lookup yields CDR1 MNHEY and CDR2 SMNVEV (reference sequence). Trimming cost V 6 bases and J 5 bases; bases outside gene matches: 5. The CDR3 loop spans 15 amino acids. CDR3 residues: CASRGTSGMGDTQYF. CDR3 sequence (DNA): TGTGCCAGCAGGGGGACTAGCGGGATGGGAGATACGCAGTATTTT.

The chain has TRBV18 and TRBJ2-7; D call uncertain. The germline gives CDR1 KGHSH, CDR2 LQKENI. The germline V and J ends were trimmed by 0 bases and 0 bases, with 9 bases remaining between them. The CDR3 sequence is 15 residues long. CDR3 nucleotide sequence: TGTGCCAGCTCACCACCATCTATCGGCTCCTACGAGCAGTACTTC. This codes for CASSPPSIGSYEQYF.